This T cell receptor beta chain stems from a study of breast tumors, draining lymph nodes, adjacent tissues. Study conclusions and caveats: Luminal-like breast cancer showed significantly greater tumor-nontumor repertoire similarity than basal-like breast cancer did. Compared with lymph nodes, tumors were less diverse; compared with nontumor tissue, more. Data only fit, rather than demonstrated, lymph node origin of most tumor T cells. Data fit most tumor T cells coming from lymph node, expanding in tumor.

TCRdb used MiXCR to reprocess the multiplex PCR reads, holding one entry per CDR3 protein. The sample records tens of thousands of distinct CDR3 sequences, 68% being singletons. Concerning this clonotype: Its cognate antigen is unknown.

Germline trimming cut 7 bases from V and 3 bases from J; bases unmatched to any gene: 5. This CDR3 spans 14 amino acids. The V gene's germline CDR1 is SNHLY and CDR2 FYNNEI. Sequenced sample: tumor-adjacent breast tissue. The receptor was derived from a female donor with breast cancer. Some clones in this sample may be carry-over from other donors' samples. The V and J genes are TRBV2 and TRBJ2-1; 8 bases map to TRBD1. The CDR3 region is CASTSGQDYNEQFF. The CDR3 bases are TGTGCCAGCACCTCGGGACAGGACTACAATGAGCAGTTCTTC.